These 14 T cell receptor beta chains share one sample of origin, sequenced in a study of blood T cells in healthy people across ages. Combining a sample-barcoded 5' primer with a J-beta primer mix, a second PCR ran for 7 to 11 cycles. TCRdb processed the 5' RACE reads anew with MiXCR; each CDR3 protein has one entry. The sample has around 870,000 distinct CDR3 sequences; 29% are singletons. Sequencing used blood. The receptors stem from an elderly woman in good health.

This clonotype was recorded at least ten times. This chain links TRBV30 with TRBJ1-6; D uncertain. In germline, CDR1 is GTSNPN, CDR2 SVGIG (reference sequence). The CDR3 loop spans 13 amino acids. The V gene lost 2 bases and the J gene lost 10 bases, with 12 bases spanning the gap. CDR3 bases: TGTGCCTGGAGTTTCCATGACCAATCACCCCTCCACTTT. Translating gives CAWSFHDQSPLHF.

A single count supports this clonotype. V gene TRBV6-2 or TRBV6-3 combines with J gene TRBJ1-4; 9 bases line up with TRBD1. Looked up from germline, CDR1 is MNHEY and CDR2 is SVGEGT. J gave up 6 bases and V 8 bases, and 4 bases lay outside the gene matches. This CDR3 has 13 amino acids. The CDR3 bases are TGTGCCAGCCGGGGACAGGGCTATGAAAAACTGTTTTTT. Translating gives CASRGQGYEKLFF.

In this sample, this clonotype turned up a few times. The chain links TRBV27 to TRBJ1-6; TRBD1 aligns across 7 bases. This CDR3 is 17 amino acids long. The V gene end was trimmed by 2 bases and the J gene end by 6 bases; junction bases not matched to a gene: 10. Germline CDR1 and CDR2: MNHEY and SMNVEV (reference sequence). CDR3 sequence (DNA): TGTGCCAGCAGTTTAAACAGGGGCACTAAATCTAATTCACCCCTCCACTTT. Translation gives CASSLNRGTKSNSPLHF.

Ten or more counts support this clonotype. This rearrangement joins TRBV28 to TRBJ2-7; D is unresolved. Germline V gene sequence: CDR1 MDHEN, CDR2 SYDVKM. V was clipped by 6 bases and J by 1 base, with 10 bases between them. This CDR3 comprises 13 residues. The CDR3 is CASRLTPSYEQYF. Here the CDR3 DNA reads TGTGCCAGCAGACTGACACCGTCCTACGAGCAGTACTTC. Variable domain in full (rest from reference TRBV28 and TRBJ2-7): DVKVTQSSRYLVKRTGEKVFLECVQDMDHENMFWYRQDPGLGLRLIYFSYDVKMKEKGDIPEGYSVSREKKERFSLILESASTNQTSMYLCASRLTPSYEQYFGPGTRLTVT.

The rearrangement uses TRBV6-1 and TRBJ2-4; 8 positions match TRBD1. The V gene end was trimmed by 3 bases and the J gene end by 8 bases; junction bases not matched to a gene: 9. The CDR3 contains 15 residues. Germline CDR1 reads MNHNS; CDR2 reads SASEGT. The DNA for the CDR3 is TGTGCCAGCAGTGATATGGGCAGGGGGCCTGACATTCAGTACTTC. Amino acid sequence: CASSDMGRGPDIQYF.

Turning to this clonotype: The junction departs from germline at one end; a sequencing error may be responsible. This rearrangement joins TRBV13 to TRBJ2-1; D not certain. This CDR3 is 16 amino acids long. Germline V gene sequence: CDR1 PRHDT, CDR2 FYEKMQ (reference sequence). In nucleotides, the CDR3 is TGTGCCGGCAGCTTAGGCGCAGGATCCTCCGGCAATGAGCAGTTCTTC. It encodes CAGSLGAGSSGNEQFF.

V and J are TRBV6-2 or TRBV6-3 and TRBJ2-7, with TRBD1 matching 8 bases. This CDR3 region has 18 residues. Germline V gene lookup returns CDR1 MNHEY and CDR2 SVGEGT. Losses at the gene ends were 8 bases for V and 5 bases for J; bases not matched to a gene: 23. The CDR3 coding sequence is TGTGCCAGCTCCCTACCGCGACAGGGGCCCCGTGCCTTAGACGAGCAGTACTTC. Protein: CASSLPRQGPRALDEQYF.

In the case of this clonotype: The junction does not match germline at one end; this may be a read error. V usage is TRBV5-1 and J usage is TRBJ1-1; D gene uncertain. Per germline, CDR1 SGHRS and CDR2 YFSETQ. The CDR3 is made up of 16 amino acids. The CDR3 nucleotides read TGCGCCAGCAGCTTGGAGGCACTCCGAGGGAACACTGGAGCTTTCTTT. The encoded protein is CASSLEALRGNTGAFF.

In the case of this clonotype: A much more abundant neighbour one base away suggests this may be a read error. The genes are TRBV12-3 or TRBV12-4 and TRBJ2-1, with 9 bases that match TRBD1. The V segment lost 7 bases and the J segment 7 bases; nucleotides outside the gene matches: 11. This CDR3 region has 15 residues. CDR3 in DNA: TGTGCCAGCAATTCCCGGGACAGGGCGAAGAATGAGCAGTTCTTC. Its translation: CASNSRDRAKNEQFF.

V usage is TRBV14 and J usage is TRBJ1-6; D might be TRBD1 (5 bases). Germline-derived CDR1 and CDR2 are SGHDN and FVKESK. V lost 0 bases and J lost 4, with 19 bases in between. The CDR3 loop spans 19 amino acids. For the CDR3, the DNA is TGTGCCAGCAGCCAAGATACCTGGCGACAGCGACCATATAATTCACCCCTCCACTTT. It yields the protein CASSQDTWRQRPYNSPLHF.

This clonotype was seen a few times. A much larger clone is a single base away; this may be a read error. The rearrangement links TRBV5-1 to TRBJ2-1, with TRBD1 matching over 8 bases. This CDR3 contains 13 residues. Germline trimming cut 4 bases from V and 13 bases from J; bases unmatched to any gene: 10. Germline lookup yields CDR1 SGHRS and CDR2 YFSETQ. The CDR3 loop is CASSKQGAETQFF. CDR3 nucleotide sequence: TGCGCCAGCAGCAAGCAGGGGGCTGAGACCCAGTTCTTC.

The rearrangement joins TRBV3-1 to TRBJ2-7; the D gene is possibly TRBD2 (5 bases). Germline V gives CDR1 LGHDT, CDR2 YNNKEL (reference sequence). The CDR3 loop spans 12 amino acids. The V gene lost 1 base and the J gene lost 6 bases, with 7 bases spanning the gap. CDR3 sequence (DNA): TGTGCCAGCAGCCAAGGGACTGGCGAGCAGTACTTC. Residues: CASSQGTGEQYF.

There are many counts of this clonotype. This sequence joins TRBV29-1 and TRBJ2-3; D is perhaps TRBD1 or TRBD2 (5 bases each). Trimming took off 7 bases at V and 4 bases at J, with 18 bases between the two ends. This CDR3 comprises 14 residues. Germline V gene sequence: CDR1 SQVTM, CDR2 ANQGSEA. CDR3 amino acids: CSAPGPNSADTQYF. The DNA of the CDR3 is TGCAGCGCTCCGGGACCCAACAGCGCAGATACGCAGTATTTT.

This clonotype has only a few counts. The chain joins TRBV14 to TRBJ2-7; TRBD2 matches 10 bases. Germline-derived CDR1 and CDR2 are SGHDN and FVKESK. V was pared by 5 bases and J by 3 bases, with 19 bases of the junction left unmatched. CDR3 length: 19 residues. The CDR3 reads CASSVRGLLGTSEFYEQYF. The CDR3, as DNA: TGTGCCAGCAGCGTCAGGGGGTTGCTTGGGACTAGCGAGTTCTACGAGCAGTACTTC.